This T cell receptor (beta chain) was observed in a study of T cell repertoires in cytomegalovirus infection. At the level of the study: From public TCR beta signatures came an indication of both CMV infection and matching HLA type.

This clonotype occurred a few times. As yet, its antigen is unknown. Study-wide points: HLA-C-restricted CMV clonotypes gave the most frequent clonotype in two of eight donors.

One entry per CDR3 protein, called by TCRdb with MiXCR from the reads. This table holds hundreds of thousands of distinct CDR3 sequences, 25% to 35% found once. There are 16 residues in the CDR3. Germline-derived CDR1 and CDR2 are SGHVS and FQNEAQ. Trimming took 2 bases from V and 4 from J, leaving 16 bases between them. The specimen comprised cultured PBMCs, sampled from culture after CMV antigen stimulation. The TCR originated in a human donor in good health (CMV status not recorded). Some clones in this sample may be carry-over from other donors' samples. The chain is built from TRBV7-8 and TRBJ2-3; D may match TRBD1 or TRBD2 (5 bases each). The CDR3 DNA reads as TGTGCCAGCAGCTTACGGGGCCCACTAAGCGCAGATACGCAGTATTTT. Translating it yields CASSLRGPLSADTQYF.